The source of this T cell receptor beta chain is a study of OX40 agonist ivuxolimab in advanced cancers. Study as a whole: Partial responses were achieved by three patients, one with hepatocellular carcinoma and two with cutaneous melanoma. Study-level findings and limits: Averaging showed that CD8+ T cells had more expanded clones than CD4+ did.

This clone has only a few counts. The antigen is undetermined. Here immunoSEQ multiplex PCR was the method, and the copy in TCRdb shows in-frame clones only, minus some. The sample contains around 15,000 clones, 60% to 85% of which appear only once. Germline V gives CDR1 SEHNR, CDR2 FQNEAQ (reference sequence). Losses at the gene ends were 4 bases for V and 3 bases for J; bases not matched to a gene: 6. CDR3 length: 15 amino acids. The chain uses TRBV7-9 and TRBJ1-1; 9 bases map to TRBD1. The sample here was CD4+ or CD8+ T cells sorted from blood, taken in a trial of the OX40 agonist ivuxolimab. The clonotype was recovered from an adult with an advanced solid tumor such as melanoma, head and neck, liver or kidney cancer. Here the CDR3 reads CASSSPDRGDTEAFF. The CDR3 nucleotides read TGTGCCAGCAGCTCCCCAGACAGGGGGGACACTGAAGCTTTCTTT.